The entry that follows covers one T cell receptor (beta chain) sequence. Its specificity is unknown. These data originate in a study of cytomegalovirus exposure and HLA in healthy donors. Findings of the study overall: There were several of the most significant clusters that appeared linked to common viral pathogens in a later analysis. The study found most TCR sequences rare, yet found some public TCRs in many donors. In a later analysis, HLA-associated beta chains showed higher expansion and lower generation probabilities than comparable chains.

This PCR relied on a set of 60 Vbeta primers and 13 Jbeta primers. Measured with immunoSEQ multiplex PCR; TCRdb has only the in-frame clones, and not every one. The data show approximately 90,000 clones, 63% seen once. Trimming pared 5 bases from V and 5 bases from J, leaving 13 bases between. Germline loops: CDR1 SGHNT, CDR2 YENEEA. CDR3 length equals 13 residues. The genes are TRBV11-3 and TRBJ2-7, with D possibly matching TRBD1 (6 bases). This receptor was identified in a woman between 25 and 40 years old in good health and CMV-seronegative. Sequenced sample: PBMCs. The CDR3 DNA reads as TGTGCCAGCAGCCTGGGGGCGATTAACGAGCAGTACTTC. Translation: CASSLGAINEQYF.